These T cell receptor beta chains were read from a single sample in a study of T cell repertoires in cytomegalovirus infection. No antigen has been assigned to these receptors. One entry per CDR3 protein, called by TCRdb with MiXCR from the reads. The repertoire includes about 150,000 distinct CDR3 sequences, over 30% of them detected once, and around half sits in the top ten. The source material was CD8+ T cells from cultured PBMCs, sampled from culture after CMV antigen stimulation. The receptors derive from a human donor in good health (CMV status not recorded). Some clones in this sample may be carry-over from other donors' samples. Both conserved end residues are part of each CDR3. The order of the fields is D gene, clone size, J gene, V gene, CDR3 protein, CDR3 DNA. D genes are given only for firm matches. The size field is filled for only some rows; it gives once, few, many or a size class.

d_call: -; clone_size: -; j_call: TRBJ1-2; v_call: TRBV19; cdr3_aa: CASSIDLQPSNYGYTF; cdr3_nt: TGTGCCAGTAGTATAGATCTCCAGCCCTCGAACTATGGCTACACCTTC
d_call: -; clone_size: -; j_call: TRBJ2-3; v_call: TRBV6-5; cdr3_aa: CASRMGTSDTQYF; cdr3_nt: TGTGCCAGCAGGATGGGGACTTCAGATACGCAGTATTTT
d_call: -; clone_size: -; j_call: TRBJ2-7; v_call: TRBV10-3; cdr3_aa: CAISGDTSYEQYF; cdr3_nt: TGTGCCATCAGTGGGGACACCTCCTACGAGCAGTACTTC
d_call: -; clone_size: -; j_call: TRBJ1-3; v_call: TRBV7-2; cdr3_aa: CASSPGQTSGNTIYF; cdr3_nt: TGTGCCAGCAGCCCTGGACAGACCTCTGGAAACACCATATATTTT
d_call: -; clone_size: few; j_call: TRBJ1-5; v_call: TRBV28; cdr3_aa: CASSQIPVGGSKGNQPQHF; cdr3_nt: TGTGCCAGCAGCCAGATCCCCGTCGGGGGGTCGAAGGGCAATCAGCCCCAGCATTTT
d_call: -; clone_size: few; j_call: TRBJ2-1; v_call: TRBV5-5; cdr3_aa: CASSGLLNEQFF; cdr3_nt: TGTGCCAGCAGCGGACTACTCAATGAGCAGTTCTTC
d_call: TRBD1; clone_size: many; j_call: TRBJ2-7; v_call: TRBV5-6; cdr3_aa: CASSLLGGEFYEQYF; cdr3_nt: TGTGCCAGCAGCTTACTAGGGGGCGAATTCTACGAGCAGTACTTC
d_call: TRBD1; clone_size: -; j_call: TRBJ1-4; v_call: TRBV4-1; cdr3_aa: CASSHRTGLDEKLFF; cdr3_nt: TGCGCCAGCAGCCATCGGACAGGATTGGATGAAAAACTGTTTTTT
d_call: TRBD2; clone_size: -; j_call: TRBJ2-3; v_call: TRBV9; cdr3_aa: CASSVARTSGGEDTQYF; cdr3_nt: TGTGCCAGCAGCGTAGCCCGGACTAGCGGGGGGGAAGATACGCAGTATTTT
d_call: -; clone_size: few; j_call: TRBJ1-2; v_call: TRBV7-2; cdr3_aa: CASSRSAGIYGYTF; cdr3_nt: TGTGCCAGCAGCCGCAGCGCAGGCATCTATGGCTACACCTTC
d_call: -; clone_size: many; j_call: TRBJ2-7; v_call: TRBV7-2; cdr3_aa: CASRGAGRSEQYF; cdr3_nt: TGTGCCAGCAGGGGGGCTGGGAGAAGCGAGCAGTACTTC
d_call: -; clone_size: many; j_call: TRBJ2-7; v_call: TRBV7-6; cdr3_aa: CASGTYEQYF; cdr3_nt: TGTGCCAGCGGAACTTACGAGCAGTACTTC
d_call: -; clone_size: -; j_call: TRBJ2-2; v_call: TRBV19; cdr3_aa: CASSIYHGQITGELFF; cdr3_nt: TGTGCCAGTAGTATATATCACGGACAGATCACCGGGGAGCTGTTTTTT
d_call: TRBD1; clone_size: -; j_call: TRBJ2-3; v_call: TRBV6-1; cdr3_aa: CASSPQGGQGWDTQYF; cdr3_nt: TGTGCCAGCAGTCCCCAGGGGGGACAGGGATGGGATACGCAGTATTTT
d_call: TRBD1; clone_size: -; j_call: TRBJ1-2; v_call: TRBV13; cdr3_aa: CASSLRGQGIFYGYTF; cdr3_nt: TGTGCCAGCAGCTTAAGGGGACAGGGGATTTTCTACGGCTACACCTTC
d_call: -; clone_size: -; j_call: TRBJ1-5; v_call: TRBV4-2; cdr3_aa: CASSQDNQPQHF; cdr3_nt: TGTGCCAGCAGCCAAGATAATCAGCCCCAGCATTTT
d_call: -; clone_size: -; j_call: TRBJ1-5; v_call: TRBV4-1; cdr3_aa: CASSQEEQAMGNQPQHF; cdr3_nt: TGCGCCAGCAGCCAAGAAGAGCAGGCCATGGGCAATCAGCCCCAGCATTTT
d_call: -; clone_size: -; j_call: TRBJ1-2; v_call: TRBV6-5; cdr3_aa: CASSYGLVYGYTF; cdr3_nt: TGTGCCAGCAGTTACGGACTTGTCTATGGCTACACCTTC
d_call: -; clone_size: -; j_call: TRBJ1-1; v_call: TRBV6-1; cdr3_aa: CASSEFGGTEAFF; cdr3_nt: TGTGCCAGCAGTGAATTCGGTGGCACTGAAGCTTTCTTT
d_call: -; clone_size: few; j_call: TRBJ2-7; v_call: TRBV7-2; cdr3_aa: CASSLARGSIYEQYF; cdr3_nt: TGTGCCAGCAGCTTAGCCCGGGGGTCCATCTACGAGCAGTACTTC
d_call: -; clone_size: -; j_call: TRBJ2-7; v_call: TRBV6-2/TRBV6-3; cdr3_aa: CASSADLREQYF; cdr3_nt: TGTGCCAGCAGTGCGGACCTTCGAGAGCAGTACTTC
d_call: TRBD1; clone_size: -; j_call: TRBJ1-5; v_call: TRBV20-1; cdr3_aa: CSAIDRDRPYQPQHF; cdr3_nt: TGCAGTGCTATAGACCGGGACAGGCCGTATCAGCCCCAGCATTTT
d_call: -; clone_size: few; j_call: TRBJ2-1; v_call: TRBV12-3/TRBV12-4; cdr3_aa: CASSLANNNEQFF; cdr3_nt: TGTGCCAGCAGTTTAGCCAATAATAATGAGCAGTTCTTC
d_call: -; clone_size: few; j_call: TRBJ2-1; v_call: TRBV25-1; cdr3_aa: CASSVRLDEQFF; cdr3_nt: TGTGCCAGCAGTGTTCGCTTGGATGAGCAGTTCTTC
d_call: TRBD1; clone_size: few; j_call: TRBJ2-7; v_call: TRBV4-1; cdr3_aa: CASTPGQGVYEQYF; cdr3_nt: TGCGCCAGCACTCCGGGACAGGGGGTCTACGAGCAGTACTTC
d_call: -; clone_size: -; j_call: TRBJ2-2; v_call: TRBV7-4; cdr3_aa: CASHTGELFF; cdr3_nt: TGTGCCAGCCACACCGGGGAGCTGTTTTTT
d_call: -; clone_size: -; j_call: TRBJ2-3; v_call: TRBV4-1; cdr3_aa: CASSQDTWARDTQYF; cdr3_nt: TGCGCCAGCAGCCAAGATACGTGGGCCAGGGATACGCAGTATTTT
d_call: TRBD1; clone_size: few; j_call: TRBJ1-1; v_call: TRBV27; cdr3_aa: CASSFNRGAEAFF; cdr3_nt: TGTGCCAGCAGTTTTAACAGGGGCGCTGAAGCTTTCTTT
d_call: -; clone_size: -; j_call: TRBJ1-4; v_call: TRBV20-1; cdr3_aa: CSALGGTRHLATNEKLFF; cdr3_nt: TGCAGTGCCCTTGGAGGCACGAGGCACCTCGCAACTAATGAAAAACTGTTTTTT
d_call: TRBD2; clone_size: -; j_call: TRBJ2-2; v_call: TRBV6-6; cdr3_aa: CASSQTSGGWGELFF; cdr3_nt: TGTGCCAGCAGCCAGACTAGCGGGGGATGGGGGGAGCTGTTTTTT
d_call: -; clone_size: many; j_call: TRBJ1-4; v_call: TRBV29-1; cdr3_aa: CSVEFVGGEKLFF; cdr3_nt: TGCAGCGTTGAATTCGTGGGAGGTGAAAAACTGTTTTTT
d_call: TRBD2; clone_size: -; j_call: TRBJ2-1; v_call: TRBV7-9; cdr3_aa: CASSLRGVASYNEQFF; cdr3_nt: TGTGCCAGCAGCCTCCGGGGGGTGGCCTCCTACAATGAGCAGTTCTTC
d_call: TRBD2; clone_size: few; j_call: TRBJ2-3; v_call: TRBV6-6; cdr3_aa: CASSSGLALPTDTQYF; cdr3_nt: TGTGCCAGCAGTTCCGGACTAGCACTCCCCACAGATACGCAGTATTTT
d_call: TRBD2; clone_size: few; j_call: TRBJ2-5; v_call: TRBV28; cdr3_aa: CASSLGLAGIETQYF; cdr3_nt: TGTGCCAGCAGTTTAGGACTAGCGGGGATTGAGACCCAGTACTTC
d_call: -; clone_size: few; j_call: TRBJ2-7; v_call: TRBV27; cdr3_aa: CASPKGCYEQYF; cdr3_nt: TGTGCCAGCCCGAAAGGTTGCTACGAGCAGTACTTC
d_call: TRBD2; clone_size: few; j_call: TRBJ2-3; v_call: TRBV27; cdr3_aa: CASSLSSGEYTDTQYF; cdr3_nt: TGTGCCAGCAGTTTATCCAGCGGGGAATACACAGATACGCAGTATTTT
d_call: -; clone_size: few; j_call: TRBJ2-7; v_call: TRBV20-1; cdr3_aa: CSLKRFYEQYF; cdr3_nt: TGCAGCCTGAAGCGGTTCTACGAGCAGTACTTC
d_call: TRBD2; clone_size: -; j_call: TRBJ2-7; v_call: TRBV10-3; cdr3_aa: CATQDGAGYEQYF; cdr3_nt: TGTGCCACCCAGGACGGAGCGGGGTACGAGCAGTACTTC
d_call: -; clone_size: few; j_call: TRBJ1-2; v_call: TRBV7-6; cdr3_aa: CASSSQLGKDGYTF; cdr3_nt: TGTGCCAGCAGCTCGCAGCTAGGTAAAGATGGCTACACCTTC
d_call: -; clone_size: many; j_call: TRBJ1-1; v_call: TRBV29-1; cdr3_aa: CSVAEEITEAFF; cdr3_nt: TGCAGCGTAGCGGAGGAAATCACTGAAGCTTTCTTT